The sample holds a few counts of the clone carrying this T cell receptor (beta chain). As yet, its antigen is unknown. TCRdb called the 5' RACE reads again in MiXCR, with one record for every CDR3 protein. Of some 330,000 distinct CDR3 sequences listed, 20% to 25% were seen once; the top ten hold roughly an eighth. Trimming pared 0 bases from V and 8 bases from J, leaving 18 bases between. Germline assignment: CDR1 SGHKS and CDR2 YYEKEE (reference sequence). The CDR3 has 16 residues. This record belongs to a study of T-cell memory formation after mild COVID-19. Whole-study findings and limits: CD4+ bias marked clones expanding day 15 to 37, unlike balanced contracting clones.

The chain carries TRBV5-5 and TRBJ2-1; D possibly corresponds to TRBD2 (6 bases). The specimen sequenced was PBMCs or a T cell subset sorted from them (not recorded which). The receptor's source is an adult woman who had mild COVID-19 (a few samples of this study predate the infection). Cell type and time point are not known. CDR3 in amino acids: CASSLARLAPGDEQFF. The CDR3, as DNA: TGTGCCAGCAGCTTGGCACGGCTAGCGCCCGGTGATGAGCAGTTCTTC.